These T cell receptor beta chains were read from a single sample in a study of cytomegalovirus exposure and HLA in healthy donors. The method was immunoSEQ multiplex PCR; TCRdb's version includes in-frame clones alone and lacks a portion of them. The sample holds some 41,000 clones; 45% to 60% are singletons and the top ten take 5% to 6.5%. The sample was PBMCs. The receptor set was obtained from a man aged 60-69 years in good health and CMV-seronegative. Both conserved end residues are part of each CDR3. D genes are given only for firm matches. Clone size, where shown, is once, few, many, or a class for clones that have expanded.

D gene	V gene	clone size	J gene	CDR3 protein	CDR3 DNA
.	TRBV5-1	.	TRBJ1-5	CASSPNGIGNQPQHF	TGCGCCAGCAGTCCGAACGGGATCGGCAATCAGCCCCAGCATTTT
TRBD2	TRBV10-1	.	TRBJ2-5	CATSGGSHETQYF	TGCGCCACCTCGGGCGGGAGCCACGAGACCCAGTACTTC
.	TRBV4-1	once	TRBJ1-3	CASSRPSGGSGNTIYF	TGCGCCAGCAGCCGACCCTCGGGGGGCTCTGGAAACACCATATATTTT
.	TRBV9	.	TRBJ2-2	CASSVFNGELFF	TGTGCCAGCAGCGTATTTAACGGGGAGCTGTTTTTT
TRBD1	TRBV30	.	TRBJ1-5	CAWSVGTGGQPQHF	TGTGCCTGGAGTGTAGGGACAGGGGGTCAGCCCCAGCATTTT
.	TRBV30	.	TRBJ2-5	CAWSVHRGPGGETQYF	TGTGCCTGGAGTGTACATCGGGGGCCCGGGGGGGAGACCCAGTACTTC
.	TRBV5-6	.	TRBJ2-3	CASSLGSGDTQYF	TGTGCCAGCAGCTTGGGGAGCGGAGATACGCAGTATTTT
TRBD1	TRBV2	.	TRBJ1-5	CASTTQGVRQPQHF	TGTGCCAGCACGACCCAGGGGGTACGACAGCCCCAGCATTTT
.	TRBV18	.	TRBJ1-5	CASSPRRDQPQHF	TGTGCCAGCTCACCGCGGAGGGATCAGCCCCAGCATTTT
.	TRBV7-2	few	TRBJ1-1	CASRVGGMNTEAFF	TGTGCCAGCAGGGTGGGGGGGATGAACACTGAAGCTTTCTTT
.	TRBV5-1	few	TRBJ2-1	CASSFAPVTSSYNEQFF	TGCGCCAGCAGCTTCGCCCCGGTCACGAGCTCCTACAATGAGCAGTTCTTC
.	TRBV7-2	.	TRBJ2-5	CASSLGNYLQETQYF	TGTGCCAGCAGCTTAGGAAACTACCTCCAAGAGACCCAGTACTTC
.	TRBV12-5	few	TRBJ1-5	CASGLTTTRYDNQPQHF	TGTGCTAGTGGTTTGACGACGACACGATACGACAATCAGCCCCAGCATTTT
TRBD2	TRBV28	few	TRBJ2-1	CASRAGGVQEQFF	TGTGCCAGCAGAGCGGGGGGGGTACAGGAGCAGTTCTTC
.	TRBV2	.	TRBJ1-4	CASSLSLTGTSNEKLFF	TGTGCCAGCAGTCTCAGCTTGACCGGGACAAGTAATGAAAAACTGTTTTTT
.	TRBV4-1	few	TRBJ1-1	CASSQDRTFRTLNTEAFF	TGCGCCAGCAGCCAAGATAGGACGTTTCGGACTTTGAACACTGAAGCTTTCTTT
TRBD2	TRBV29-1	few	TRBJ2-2	CSVPTSSGHTGELFF	TGCAGCGTCCCCACATCTAGCGGACACACCGGGGAGCTGTTTTTT
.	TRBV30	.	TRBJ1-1	CAWSVLLLNTEAFF	TGTGCCTGGAGTGTACTTCTCCTGAACACTGAAGCTTTCTTT
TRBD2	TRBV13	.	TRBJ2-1	CASSLFGRDDNEQFF	TGTGCCAGCAGCTTATTCGGGAGGGACGACAATGAGCAGTTCTTC
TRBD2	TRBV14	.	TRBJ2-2	CASSRLAGPTGELFF	TGTGCCAGCAGTCGACTAGCGGGACCTACCGGGGAGCTGTTTTTT
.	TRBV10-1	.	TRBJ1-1	CASSAIPDTEAFF	TGCGCCAGCAGCGCCATTCCGGACACTGAAGCTTTCTTT
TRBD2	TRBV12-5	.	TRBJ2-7	CASGPGTSRYEQYF	TGTGCTAGTGGTCCCGGGACTAGCAGGTACGAGCAGTACTTC
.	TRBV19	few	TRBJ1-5	CASSIVGLSNQPQHF	TGTGCCAGTAGTATAGTGGGACTCTCTAATCAGCCCCAGCATTTT
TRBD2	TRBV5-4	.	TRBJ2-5	CASSLILAGGGEQETQYF	TGTGCCAGCAGCTTGATACTAGCGGGAGGGGGAGAACAAGAGACCCAGTACTTC